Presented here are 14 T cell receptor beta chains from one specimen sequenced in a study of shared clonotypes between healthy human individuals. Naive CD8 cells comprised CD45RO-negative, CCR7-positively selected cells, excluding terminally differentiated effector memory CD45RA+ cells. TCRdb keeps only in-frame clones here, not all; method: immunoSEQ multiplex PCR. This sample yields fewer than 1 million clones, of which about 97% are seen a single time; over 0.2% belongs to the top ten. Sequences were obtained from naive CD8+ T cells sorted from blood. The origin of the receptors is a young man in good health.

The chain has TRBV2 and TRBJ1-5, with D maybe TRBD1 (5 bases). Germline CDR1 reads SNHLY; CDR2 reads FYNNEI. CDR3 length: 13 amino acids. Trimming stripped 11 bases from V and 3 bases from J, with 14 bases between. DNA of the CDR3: TGTGCCCGCGGGGGGGGACCCAATCAGCCCCAGCATTTT. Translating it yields CARGGGPNQPQHF.

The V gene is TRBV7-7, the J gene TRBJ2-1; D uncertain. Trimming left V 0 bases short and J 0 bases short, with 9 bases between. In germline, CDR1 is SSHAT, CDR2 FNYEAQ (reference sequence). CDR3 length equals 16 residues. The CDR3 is CASSLAWGGSYNEQFF. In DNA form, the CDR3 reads TGTGCCAGCAGCTTAGCTTGGGGTGGCTCCTACAATGAGCAGTTCTTC. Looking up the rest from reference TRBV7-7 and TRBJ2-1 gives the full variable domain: GAGVSQSPRYKVTKRGQDVTLRCDPISSHATLYWYQQALGQGPEFLTYFNYEAQPDKSGLPSDRFSAERPEGSISTLTIQRTEQRDSAMYRCASSLAWGGSYNEQFFGPGTRLTVL.

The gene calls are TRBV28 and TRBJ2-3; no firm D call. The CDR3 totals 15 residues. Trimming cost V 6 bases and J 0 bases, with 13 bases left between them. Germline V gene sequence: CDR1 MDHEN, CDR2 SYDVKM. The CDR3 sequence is CASSPVGISTDTQYF. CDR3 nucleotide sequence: TGTGCCAGCAGCCCAGTAGGGATTAGCACAGATACGCAGTATTTT. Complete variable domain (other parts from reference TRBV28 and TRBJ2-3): DVKVTQSSRYLVKRTGEKVFLECVQDMDHENMFWYRQDPGLGLRLIYFSYDVKMKEKGDIPEGYSVSREKKERFSLILESASTNQTSMYLCASSPVGISTDTQYFGPGTRLTVL.

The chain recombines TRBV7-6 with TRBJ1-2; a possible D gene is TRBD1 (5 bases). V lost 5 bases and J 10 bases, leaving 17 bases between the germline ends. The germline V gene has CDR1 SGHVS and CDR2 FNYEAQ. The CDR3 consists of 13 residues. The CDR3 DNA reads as TGTGCCAGCAGCCCAGCTGGGGGGTTGGACTACACCTTC. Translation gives CASSPAGGLDYTF.

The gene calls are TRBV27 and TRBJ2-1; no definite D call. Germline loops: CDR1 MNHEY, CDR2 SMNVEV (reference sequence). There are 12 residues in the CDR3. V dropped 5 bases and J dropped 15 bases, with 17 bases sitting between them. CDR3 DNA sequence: TGTGCCAGCAGTCCCCCGGGCCCTGAAACGTTCTTC. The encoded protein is CASSPPGPETFF.

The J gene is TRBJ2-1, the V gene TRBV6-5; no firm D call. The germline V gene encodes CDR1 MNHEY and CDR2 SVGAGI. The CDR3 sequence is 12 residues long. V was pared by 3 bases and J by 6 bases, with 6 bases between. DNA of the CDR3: TGTGCCAGCAGTTATGGCAGCAATGAGCAGTTCTTC. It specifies CASSYGSNEQFF.

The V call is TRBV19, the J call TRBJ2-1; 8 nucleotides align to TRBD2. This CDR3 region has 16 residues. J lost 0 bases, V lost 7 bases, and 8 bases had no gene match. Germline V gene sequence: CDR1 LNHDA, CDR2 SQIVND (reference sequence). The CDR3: CASTTSGGSSYNEQFF. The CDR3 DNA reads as TGTGCCAGTACCACAAGCGGGGGAAGCTCCTACAATGAGCAGTTCTTC.

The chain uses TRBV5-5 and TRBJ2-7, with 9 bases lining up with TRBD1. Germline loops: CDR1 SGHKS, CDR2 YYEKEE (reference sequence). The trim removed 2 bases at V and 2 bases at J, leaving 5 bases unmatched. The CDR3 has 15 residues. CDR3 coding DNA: TGTGCCAGCAGCTTACAGGGGGCCTCCCCCTACGAGCAGTACTTC. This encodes CASSLQGASPYEQYF.

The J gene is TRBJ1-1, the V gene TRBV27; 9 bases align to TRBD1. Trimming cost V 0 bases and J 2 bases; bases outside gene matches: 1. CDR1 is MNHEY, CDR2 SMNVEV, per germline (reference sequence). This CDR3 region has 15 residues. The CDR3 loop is CASSLSTGGNTEAFF. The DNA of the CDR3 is TGTGCCAGCAGTTTATCGACAGGGGGAAACACTGAAGCTTTCTTT.

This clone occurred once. CDR3: CASSPRNRDYEQYF. The CDR3 DNA reads TGTGCCAGCTCACCACGAAACAGGGACTACGAGCAGTACTTC. The V call is TRBV18, the J call TRBJ2-7; D might be TRBD1 (6 bases). Trimming cost V 1 base and J 3 bases, with 10 bases left between them. Germline V gene data show CDR1 as KGHSH and CDR2 as LQKENI. The CDR3 runs to 14 residues.

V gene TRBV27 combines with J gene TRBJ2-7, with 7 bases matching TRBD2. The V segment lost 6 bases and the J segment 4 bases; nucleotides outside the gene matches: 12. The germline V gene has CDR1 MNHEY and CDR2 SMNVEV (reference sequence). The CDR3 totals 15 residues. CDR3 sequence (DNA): TGTGCCAGCAGACCTAGGGAGGGTTGGGTTTACGAGCAGTACTTC. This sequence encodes CASRPREGWVYEQYF.

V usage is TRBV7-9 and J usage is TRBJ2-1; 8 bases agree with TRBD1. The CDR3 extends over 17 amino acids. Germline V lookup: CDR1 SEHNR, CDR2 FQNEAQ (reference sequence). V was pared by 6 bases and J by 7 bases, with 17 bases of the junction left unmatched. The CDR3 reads CASSDRGLRRPGNEQFF. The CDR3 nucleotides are TGTGCCAGCAGTGACAGGGGTTTACGACGGCCAGGGAATGAGCAGTTCTTC.

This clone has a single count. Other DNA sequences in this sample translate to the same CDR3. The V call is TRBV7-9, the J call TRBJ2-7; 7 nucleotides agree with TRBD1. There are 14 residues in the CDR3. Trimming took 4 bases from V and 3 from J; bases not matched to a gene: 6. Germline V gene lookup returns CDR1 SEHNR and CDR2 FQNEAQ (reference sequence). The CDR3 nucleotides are TGTGCCAGCAGCTCTCCGGGACAGAGCTACGAGCAGTACTTC. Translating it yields CASSSPGQSYEQYF.

CDR3 sequence reads: CASSDGRFNEQFF. The CDR3 nucleotides are TGTGCCAGCAGTGATGGCAGGTTCAATGAGCAGTTCTTC. The gene calls are TRBV6-4 and TRBJ2-1; D uncertain. The germline gives CDR1 MRHNA, CDR2 SNTAGT. This CDR3 has 13 amino acids. V was pared by 3 bases and J by 6 bases, with 9 bases between.